Described below is a single T cell receptor (beta chain) sequence and its context. This record belongs to a study of blood T cell repertoires in COVID-19. As for the study in general: The analysed material was cDNA or gDNA that came from T cells, B-cell-depleted T cells, or PBMCs.

TCRdb keeps only in-frame clones here, not all; method: immunoSEQ multiplex PCR. The repertoire holds a few hundred thousand clones, with less than 85% as singletons. The CDR3 loop spans 12 amino acids. Trimming stripped 6 bases from V and 9 bases from J, with 12 bases between. The receptor was derived from a man aged 60 to 75 who had recovered from COVID-19. V is TRBV12-3 or TRBV12-4 and J is TRBJ1-5; D is uncertain. Sequencing was performed on peripheral blood. Here the CDR3 reads CASSLGMGPQHF. The CDR3, as DNA: TGTGCCAGCAGCCTCGGGATGGGGCCCCAGCATTTT.